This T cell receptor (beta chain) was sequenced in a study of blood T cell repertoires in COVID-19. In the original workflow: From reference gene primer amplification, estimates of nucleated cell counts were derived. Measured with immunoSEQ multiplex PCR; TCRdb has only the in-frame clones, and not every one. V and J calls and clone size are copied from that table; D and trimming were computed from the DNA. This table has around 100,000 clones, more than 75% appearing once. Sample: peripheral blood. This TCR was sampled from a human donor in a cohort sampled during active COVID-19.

The DNA for the CDR3 is TGTGCCAGCGGCCACAGCACAGATACGCAGTATTTT. This sequence encodes CASGHSTDTQYF. The chain links TRBV9 to TRBJ2-3; D ambiguous. The CDR3 has 12 amino acids. V lost 7 bases and J lost 0, with 6 bases in between. Germline V gene sequence: CDR1 SGDLS, CDR2 YYNGEE.